This paragraph covers one T cell receptor beta chain sequence. The target antigen is unknown. The sample belongs to a study of Graves' ophthalmopathy and Graves' hyperthyroidism. Study-wide points: A majority of expanded thyroid clonotypes exceeding 0.001 frequency were likewise present in blood.

People with hyperthyroidism were aged 18 to 65 and newly diagnosed, under 2 months' duration. Additional autoimmune diseases, uncontrolled infections, pregnancy or lactation disqualified patients. Clinicians made diagnoses from clinical symptoms, serum thyroxine, TRAb, thyroid ultrasound and orbital computed tomography. Germline CDR1 and CDR2: SGDLS and YYNGEE. Between the trimmed V and J ends, which lost 4 bases and 4 bases, there was a span of 13 bases. The CDR3 totals 14 residues. Researchers took RNA transcripts and amplified TCR beta CDR3 regions from them. HTBI primers served in a first-round RT-PCR, which a second-round multiplex PCR followed. TCRdb reprocessed the multiplex PCR reads via MiXCR and lists one record per CDR3 protein. The sample holds over a million distinct CDR3 sequences; about 38% are singletons and the top ten take 11%.

Sample: peripheral blood or thyroid tissue (not recorded which). The chain has TRBV9 and TRBJ2-3, with D tentatively TRBD2 (6 bases). This receptor was taken from an adult man with Graves' hyperthyroidism. The DNA of the CDR3 is TGTGCCAGCAGCCCCCTGGGGGGTCCAGATACGCAGTATTTT. It codes for CASSPLGGPDTQYF. Filled out from reference TRBV9 and TRBJ2-3, the complete variable domain reads DSGVTQTPKHLITATGQRVTLRCSPRSGDLSVYWYQQSLDQGLQFLIQYYNGEERAKGNILERFSAQQFPDLHSELNLSSLELGDSALYFCASSPLGGPDTQYFGPGTRLTVL.